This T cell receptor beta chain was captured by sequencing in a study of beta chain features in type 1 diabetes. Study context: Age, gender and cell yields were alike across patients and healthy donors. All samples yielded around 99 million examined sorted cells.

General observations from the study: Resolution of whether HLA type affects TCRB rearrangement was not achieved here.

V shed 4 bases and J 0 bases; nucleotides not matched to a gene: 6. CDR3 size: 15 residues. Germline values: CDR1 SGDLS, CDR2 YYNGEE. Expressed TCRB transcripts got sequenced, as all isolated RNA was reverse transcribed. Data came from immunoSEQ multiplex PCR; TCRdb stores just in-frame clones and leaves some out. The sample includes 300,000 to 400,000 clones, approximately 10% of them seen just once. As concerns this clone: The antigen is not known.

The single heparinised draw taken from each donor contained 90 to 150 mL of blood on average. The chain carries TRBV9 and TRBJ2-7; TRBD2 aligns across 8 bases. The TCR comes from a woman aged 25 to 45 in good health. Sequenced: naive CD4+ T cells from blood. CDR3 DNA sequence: TGTGCCAGCAGCCCGATGACTAGCGTCTCCTACGAGCAGTACTTC. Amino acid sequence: CASSPMTSVSYEQYF. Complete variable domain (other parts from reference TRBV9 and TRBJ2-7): DSGVTQTPKHLITATGQRVTLRCSPRSGDLSVYWYQQSLDQGLQFLIQYYNGEERAKGNILERFSAQQFPDLHSELNLSSLELGDSALYFCASSPMTSVSYEQYFGPGTRLTVT.